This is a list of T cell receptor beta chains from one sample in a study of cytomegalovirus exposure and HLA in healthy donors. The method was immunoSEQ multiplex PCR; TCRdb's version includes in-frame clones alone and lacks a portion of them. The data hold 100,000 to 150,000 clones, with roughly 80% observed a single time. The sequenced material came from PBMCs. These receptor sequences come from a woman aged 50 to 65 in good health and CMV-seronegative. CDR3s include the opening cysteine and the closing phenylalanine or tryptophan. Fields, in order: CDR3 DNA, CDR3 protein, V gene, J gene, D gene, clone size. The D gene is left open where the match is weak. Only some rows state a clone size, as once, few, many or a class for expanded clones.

TGTGCCAGCAGTTTATGGCGGGAGACCCAGTACTTC	CASSLWRETQYF	TRBV28	TRBJ2-5	.	few
TGTGGCCTCGAGGGTCTAGCGGGAGTAGGGAATGAGCAGTTCTTC	CGLEGLAGVGNEQFF	TRBV30	TRBJ2-1	TRBD2	.
TGTGCCAGCAGCTTTAAGATCAGCGGGAGGGTTAGCTACGAGCAGTACTTC	CASSFKISGRVSYEQYF	TRBV11-2	TRBJ2-7	TRBD2	few
TGTGCCAGCAGGGACACCGAATGGAACAATCAGCCCCAGCATTTT	CASRDTEWNNQPQHF	TRBV6-6	TRBJ1-5	.	.
TGTGCCAGCAGCGTGGGGGCAGGTTACACAGATACGCAGTATTTT	CASSVGAGYTDTQYF	TRBV9	TRBJ2-3	.	.
TGTGCCTGGAGTGAGGCCTGGACAGGGGGCGCGGATCAGCCCCAGCATTTT	CAWSEAWTGGADQPQHF	TRBV30	TRBJ1-5	TRBD1	.
TGTGCCAGCAGCCGTCCGGGACTAGCGAGGAATGAGCAGTTCTTC	CASSRPGLARNEQFF	TRBV7-2	TRBJ2-1	TRBD2	.
TGTGCCAGCAGCTCGCCGGGACTTCCCAATGAGCAGTTCTTC	CASSSPGLPNEQFF	TRBV7-9	TRBJ2-1	.	.
TGTGCCAGCAGCTGGGAGGCAACTAATGAAAAACTGTTTTTT	CASSWEATNEKLFF	TRBV7-9	TRBJ1-4	.	few
TGTGCCAGCAGTCCGTTTGCTAGCCAGGGGGATACGCAGTATTTT	CASSPFASQGDTQYF	TRBV7-9	TRBJ2-3	.	.
TGTGCCAGCAGCCTTCAGGGACTAGCGGGAGAGCAGTACTTC	CASSLQGLAGEQYF	TRBV2	TRBJ2-7	TRBD2	.
TGTGCCTGGAGTGGGGCAGGGATCGAAAAACTGTTTTTT	CAWSGAGIEKLFF	TRBV30	TRBJ1-4	.	.
TGTGCCAGCAGCCAAGACAGGGTCTCTGGAAACACCATATATTTT	CASSQDRVSGNTIYF	TRBV4-2	TRBJ1-3	.	few
TGTGCCAGCAGCTTGGGGCAGGGCAGCTCCTACAATGAGCAGTTCTTC	CASSLGQGSSYNEQFF	TRBV5-8	TRBJ2-1	.	.
TGTGCCAGCAGCTTAAATGCGGTGAGCGGAGAGACCCAGTACTTC	CASSLNAVSGETQYF	TRBV11-1	TRBJ2-5	.	.
TGCGCCAGCAGCTCCCACGAGGGGGCATATGGCTACACCTTC	CASSSHEGAYGYTF	TRBV5-1	TRBJ1-2	TRBD1	few
TGCGCCAGCGGGCTAGGGGATTGGACTAATGAAAAACTGTTTTTT	CASGLGDWTNEKLFF	TRBV5-1	TRBJ1-4	.	once
TGCAGCGTCCGCGGCTGGATGGGACAAAGCAACACCGGGGAGCTGTTTTTT	CSVRGWMGQSNTGELFF	TRBV29-1	TRBJ2-2	.	.
TGTGCCATCAGTGAGTCTAGGACTAGCGGGACTTCTTTCACAGATACGCAGTATTTT	CAISESRTSGTSFTDTQYF	TRBV10-3	TRBJ2-3	TRBD2	.
TGTGCCAGCAGCCAACAGGGGGAAAAACTGTTTTTT	CASSQQGEKLFF	TRBV5-4	TRBJ1-4	TRBD1	few
TGTGCCAGCACCACCACAGGGGGCGGTCAGCCCCAGCATTTT	CASTTTGGGQPQHF	TRBV28	TRBJ1-5	TRBD1	few
TGTGCCAGCAGGGGACAGGCATCCTACGAGCAGTACTTC	CASRGQASYEQYF	TRBV6-1	TRBJ2-7	TRBD1	.
TGCGCCAGCAGCGACAAAAAAAACATTCAGTACTTC	CASSDKKNIQYF	TRBV5-1	TRBJ2-4	.	.
TGTGCCAGCAGCTTTGACGGGACAGGTAATAGTGAGCAGTTCTTC	CASSFDGTGNSEQFF	TRBV28	TRBJ2-1	TRBD1	.
TGTGCCAGCAGTTTACCACAGGGGGCGGGCTATGGCTACACCTTC	CASSLPQGAGYGYTF	TRBV28	TRBJ1-2	TRBD1	few
TGTGCTGCTCCCAGGGGTGGCGAGCAGTACTTC	CAAPRGGEQYF	TRBV28	TRBJ2-7	.	.
TGTGCCAGCAGCACGGGACAGGGCTCCCAGGGGGAAAAACTGTTTTTT	CASSTGQGSQGEKLFF	TRBV5-8	TRBJ1-4	TRBD1	once
TGTGCCAGCAGCCATCTAGCGGGAGAAAAGACGGGGCAGTTCTTC	CASSHLAGEKTGQFF	TRBV7-6	TRBJ2-1	TRBD2	.
TGCGCCAGCGGGGTGGGAGTCGTACAGATAGTCGATGAGCAGTTCTTC	CASGVGVVQIVDEQFF	TRBV5-1	TRBJ2-1	.	.
TGTGCCAGCAGTACAGGGGTCCCCTACGAGCAGTACTTC	CASSTGVPYEQYF	TRBV7-9	TRBJ2-7	TRBD1	.
TGTGCCATCAGTGGACAGGGCGAGCAGTACTTC	CAISGQGEQYF	TRBV10-3	TRBJ2-7	TRBD1	.